These T cell receptor beta chains were read from a single sample in a study of shared clonotypes between healthy human individuals. Using immunoSEQ multiplex PCR, the repertoire was profiled, and TCRdb retains in-frame clones only, with some absent. The repertoire has about 1 million clones, about 75% of them found once; the top ten carry approximately 1.5%. The sequenced material came from memory CD4+ T cells sorted from blood. The receptors shown here come from a man aged 18 to 30 in good health. CDR3s include the opening cysteine and the closing phenylalanine or tryptophan. The D gene is left open where the match is weak. Clone size appears in some rows only: once, few, many, or a class for an expanded clone.

abundance: .; d_gene: .; v_gene: TRBV2; j_gene: TRBJ1-5; CDR3nt: TGTGCCAGCAGGATAACCTGGACAGTCAGCAATCAGCCCCAGCATTTT; CDR3aa: CASRITWTVSNQPQHF
abundance: .; d_gene: .; v_gene: TRBV5-4; j_gene: TRBJ2-1; CDR3nt: TGTGCCAGCAGCTTTCGGGACACCAACAATGAGCAGTTCTTC; CDR3aa: CASSFRDTNNEQFF
abundance: .; d_gene: TRBD2; v_gene: TRBV13; j_gene: TRBJ2-7; CDR3nt: TGTGCCAGCGGTAGGACTAGCGGGAGCTTGTGGGGCGAGCAGTACTTC; CDR3aa: CASGRTSGSLWGEQYF
abundance: .; d_gene: .; v_gene: TRBV19; j_gene: TRBJ1-1; CDR3nt: TGTGCCAGTAGTATTTCACGGAGGAACACTGAAGCTTTCTTT; CDR3aa: CASSISRRNTEAFF
abundance: .; d_gene: TRBD1; v_gene: TRBV5-6; j_gene: TRBJ1-1; CDR3nt: TGTGCCAGCAGCTTGGGTCCGGGACAGAAAAACACTGAAGCTTTCTTT; CDR3aa: CASSLGPGQKNTEAFF
abundance: .; d_gene: .; v_gene: TRBV5-1; j_gene: TRBJ2-7; CDR3nt: TGCGCCAGCAGCTTGGGAAGTTCAGTGTCCTACGAGCAGTACTTC; CDR3aa: CASSLGSSVSYEQYF
abundance: .; d_gene: .; v_gene: TRBV5-1; j_gene: TRBJ1-2; CDR3nt: TGCGCCAGCAGCTTAGACAGTACCGCCTCATGGTACACCTTC; CDR3aa: CASSLDSTASWYTF
abundance: once; d_gene: .; v_gene: TRBV30; j_gene: TRBJ2-5; CDR3nt: TGTGCCTGGAGTGTAGTCCAGAGGACGGAGACCCAGTACTTC; CDR3aa: CAWSVVQRTETQYF
abundance: .; d_gene: .; v_gene: TRBV5-1; j_gene: TRBJ1-1; CDR3nt: TGCGCCAGCAGCTCCAATACCGGGACGACCACTGAAGCTTTCTTT; CDR3aa: CASSSNTGTTTEAFF
abundance: .; d_gene: TRBD1; v_gene: TRBV7-2; j_gene: TRBJ2-5; CDR3nt: TGTGCCAGCAGCTTAGAAAGGGGACAGACCATCCAAGAGACCCAGTACTTC; CDR3aa: CASSLERGQTIQETQYF
abundance: .; d_gene: .; v_gene: TRBV11-3; j_gene: TRBJ2-2; CDR3nt: TGTGCCAGCAGCTTCACCGCGGGCACCGGGGAGCTGTTTTTT; CDR3aa: CASSFTAGTGELFF
abundance: once; d_gene: .; v_gene: TRBV7-2; j_gene: TRBJ1-2; CDR3nt: TGTGCCAGCAGCTTAACAGGGTCTAACTATGGCTACACCTTC; CDR3aa: CASSLTGSNYGYTF
abundance: once; d_gene: .; v_gene: TRBV4-3; j_gene: TRBJ1-1; CDR3nt: TGCGCCAGCAGCCAGGGGCCAGGGAACACTGAAGCTTTCTTT; CDR3aa: CASSQGPGNTEAFF
abundance: .; d_gene: .; v_gene: TRBV19; j_gene: TRBJ2-1; CDR3nt: TGTGCCAGTAGTCCCACGCAGGCTAGGGGTGAGCAGTTCTTC; CDR3aa: CASSPTQARGEQFF
abundance: .; d_gene: .; v_gene: TRBV7-9; j_gene: TRBJ2-3; CDR3nt: TGTGCCAGCAGCTTAGACGGGCCATATTGGGGGGCCACAGATACGCAGTATTTT; CDR3aa: CASSLDGPYWGATDTQYF
abundance: .; d_gene: TRBD1; v_gene: TRBV28; j_gene: TRBJ2-7; CDR3nt: TGTGCCAGCGGCCCGAGGGGGACAGGGGGGTACGAGCAGTACTTC; CDR3aa: CASGPRGTGGYEQYF
abundance: .; d_gene: .; v_gene: TRBV2; j_gene: TRBJ1-4; CDR3nt: TGTGCCAGCACACAGACGAATGAAAAACTGTTTTTT; CDR3aa: CASTQTNEKLFF
abundance: .; d_gene: TRBD2; v_gene: TRBV13; j_gene: TRBJ2-2; CDR3nt: TGTGCCAGCAGCTTAGGGCTAGCGGGATCAAACACCGGGGAGCTGTTTTTT; CDR3aa: CASSLGLAGSNTGELFF
abundance: .; d_gene: TRBD2; v_gene: TRBV5-4; j_gene: TRBJ2-5; CDR3nt: TGTGCCAGCAGCTATAGCGGGGGCCCCCAAGAGACCCAGTACTTC; CDR3aa: CASSYSGGPQETQYF
abundance: once; d_gene: TRBD1; v_gene: TRBV19; j_gene: TRBJ2-7; CDR3nt: TGTGCCAGTAGAGAAACCGGGACAGGGGTCGGGTACGAGCAGTACTTC; CDR3aa: CASRETGTGVGYEQYF
abundance: .; d_gene: .; v_gene: TRBV5-6; j_gene: TRBJ2-2; CDR3nt: TGTGCCAGCAGCTTTGGGACGAGGAACACCGGGGAGCTGTTTTTT; CDR3aa: CASSFGTRNTGELFF
abundance: .; d_gene: .; v_gene: TRBV2; j_gene: TRBJ1-6; CDR3nt: TGTGCCAGCAGCCAACCGGGCCCTACTAATTCACCCCTCCACTTT; CDR3aa: CASSQPGPTNSPLHF
abundance: .; d_gene: .; v_gene: TRBV29-1; j_gene: TRBJ2-5; CDR3nt: TGCAGCGTCAAGTCCCCAGCGGTTACAAGGGAGACCCAGTACTTC; CDR3aa: CSVKSPAVTRETQYF
abundance: .; d_gene: .; v_gene: TRBV10-3; j_gene: TRBJ1-3; CDR3nt: TGTGCCATCAGTGAGTCTGCGGTCCCGATATATTTT; CDR3aa: CAISESAVPIYF
abundance: few; d_gene: TRBD2; v_gene: TRBV5-1; j_gene: TRBJ2-3; CDR3nt: TGCGCCAGCAGCAGGGACCCTCCGGGGGGTAGAACTAGCACAGATACGCAGTATTTT; CDR3aa: CASSRDPPGGRTSTDTQYF
abundance: .; d_gene: .; v_gene: TRBV7-6; j_gene: TRBJ2-7; CDR3nt: TGTGCCAGCAGCTTACAGGGGTCTCACGAGCAGTACTTC; CDR3aa: CASSLQGSHEQYF
abundance: once; d_gene: .; v_gene: TRBV9; j_gene: TRBJ1-6; CDR3nt: TGTGCCAGCAGCGTAGCTCCCGCGGCAGGAGATTCACCCCTCCACTTT; CDR3aa: CASSVAPAAGDSPLHF
abundance: many; d_gene: .; v_gene: TRBV6-6; j_gene: TRBJ2-1; CDR3nt: TGTGCCAGCAGTTACTCGCGCCGGGACTCCTACAATGAGCAGTTCTTC; CDR3aa: CASSYSRRDSYNEQFF
abundance: .; d_gene: .; v_gene: TRBV30; j_gene: TRBJ1-3; CDR3nt: TGTGCCTGGACTCCCATAGGCGGGGGAAACACCATATATTTT; CDR3aa: CAWTPIGGGNTIYF
abundance: .; d_gene: .; v_gene: TRBV7-9; j_gene: TRBJ2-5; CDR3nt: TGTGCCAGCTGCCTAGGGGGGCTAGGTCAAGAGACCCAGTACTTC; CDR3aa: CASCLGGLGQETQYF
abundance: .; d_gene: .; v_gene: TRBV7-2; j_gene: TRBJ2-1; CDR3nt: TGTGCCAGCAGTCAATACGAAAGGCAGTTCTTC; CDR3aa: CASSQYERQFF
abundance: .; d_gene: .; v_gene: TRBV19; j_gene: TRBJ1-1; CDR3nt: TGTGCCAGCCTCCGGCCGGGACAATGGAACACTGAAGCTTTCTTT; CDR3aa: CASLRPGQWNTEAFF
abundance: .; d_gene: .; v_gene: TRBV6-1; j_gene: TRBJ1-2; CDR3nt: TGTGCCAGCAGTGTCGAAGTTCTGGGCTATGGCTACACCTTC; CDR3aa: CASSVEVLGYGYTF
abundance: few; d_gene: .; v_gene: TRBV4-2; j_gene: TRBJ1-5; CDR3nt: TGTGCCAGCAGCCAAGATCTTGGGGGCCAGCCCCAGCATTTT; CDR3aa: CASSQDLGGQPQHF
abundance: .; d_gene: TRBD1; v_gene: TRBV5-1; j_gene: TRBJ2-3; CDR3nt: TGCGCCAGCAGCCTCCGACAGGGCACTAGCACAGATACGCAGTATTTT; CDR3aa: CASSLRQGTSTDTQYF
abundance: .; d_gene: .; v_gene: TRBV5-1; j_gene: TRBJ1-2; CDR3nt: TGCGCCATCGCGAATCCTAACTATGGCTACACCTTC; CDR3aa: CAIANPNYGYTF